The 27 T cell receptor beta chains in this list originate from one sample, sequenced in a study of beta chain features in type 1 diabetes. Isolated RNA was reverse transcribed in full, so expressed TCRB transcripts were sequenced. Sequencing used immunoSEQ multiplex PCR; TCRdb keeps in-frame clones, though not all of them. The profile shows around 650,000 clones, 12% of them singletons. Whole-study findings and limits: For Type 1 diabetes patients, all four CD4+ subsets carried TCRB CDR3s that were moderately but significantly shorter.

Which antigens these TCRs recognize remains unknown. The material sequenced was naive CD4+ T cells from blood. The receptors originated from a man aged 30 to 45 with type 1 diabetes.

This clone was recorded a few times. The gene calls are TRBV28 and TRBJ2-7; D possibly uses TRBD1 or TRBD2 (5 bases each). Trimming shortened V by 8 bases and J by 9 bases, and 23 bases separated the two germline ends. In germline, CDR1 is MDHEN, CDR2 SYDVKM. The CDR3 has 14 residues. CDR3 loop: CASRSAPREGGQYF. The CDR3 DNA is TGTGCCAGCCGATCCGCCCCCAGGGAAGGAGGGCAGTACTTC.

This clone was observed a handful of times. CDR3 loop: CASRAQRGPSTEAFF. The CDR3 region has the DNA TGTGCCAGCAGGGCGCAAAGGGGCCCCAGCACTGAAGCTTTCTTT. This chain links TRBV5-4 with TRBJ1-1, with D perhaps TRBD1 (5 bases). The CDR3 covers 15 residues. Trimming pared 5 bases from V and 4 bases from J, leaving 18 bases between. CDR1 SGHNT and CDR2 YYREEE come from the germline V gene (reference sequence).

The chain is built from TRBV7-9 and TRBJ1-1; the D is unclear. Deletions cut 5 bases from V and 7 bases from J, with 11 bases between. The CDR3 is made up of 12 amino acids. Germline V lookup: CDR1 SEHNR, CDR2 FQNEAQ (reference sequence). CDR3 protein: CASSQEGYEAFF. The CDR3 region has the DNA TGTGCCAGCAGCCAAGAAGGATATGAAGCTTTCTTT. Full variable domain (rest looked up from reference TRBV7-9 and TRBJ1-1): DTGVSQNPRHKITKRGQNVTFRCDPISEHNRLYWYRQTLGQGPEFLTYFQNEAQLEKSRLLSDRFSAERPKGSFSTLEIQRTEQGDSAMYLCASSQEGYEAFFGQGTRLTVV.

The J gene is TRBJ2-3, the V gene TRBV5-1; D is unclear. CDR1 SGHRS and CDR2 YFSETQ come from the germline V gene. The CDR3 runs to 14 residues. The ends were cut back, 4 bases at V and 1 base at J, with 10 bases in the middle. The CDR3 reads CASSTAQGTDTQYF. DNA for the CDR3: TGCGCCAGCAGCACGGCTCAGGGCACAGATACGCAGTATTTT.

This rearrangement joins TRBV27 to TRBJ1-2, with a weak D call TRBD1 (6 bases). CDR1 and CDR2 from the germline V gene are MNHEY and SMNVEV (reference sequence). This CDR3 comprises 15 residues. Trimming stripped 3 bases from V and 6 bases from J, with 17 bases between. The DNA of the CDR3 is TGTGCCAGCAGTTTCGGGGCTTGGGGGGCGGATGGCTACACCTTC. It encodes CASSFGAWGADGYTF.

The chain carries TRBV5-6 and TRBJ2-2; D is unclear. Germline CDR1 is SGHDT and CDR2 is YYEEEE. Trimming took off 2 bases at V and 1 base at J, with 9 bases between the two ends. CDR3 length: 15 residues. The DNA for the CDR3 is TGTGCCAGCAGCTTCGACCCTGGGAACACCGGGGAGCTGTTTTTT. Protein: CASSFDPGNTGELFF.

CDR3 protein: CASNPGGNEKLFF. The CDR3 nucleotides are TGTGCCAGCAACCCCGGAGGGAATGAAAAACTGTTTTTT. The chain is built from TRBV7-2 and TRBJ1-4; D remains unclear. This CDR3 comprises 13 residues. Germline V CDR1 and CDR2: SGHTA, FQGNSA. Trimming left V 7 bases short and J 5 bases short, with 11 bases between.

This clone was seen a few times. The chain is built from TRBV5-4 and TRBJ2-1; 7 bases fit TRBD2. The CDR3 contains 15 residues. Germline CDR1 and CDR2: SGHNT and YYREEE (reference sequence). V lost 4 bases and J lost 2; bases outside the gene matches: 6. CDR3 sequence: CASSEGLGTYNEQFF. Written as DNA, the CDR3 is TGTGCCAGCAGCGAAGGACTAGGAACCTACAATGAGCAGTTCTTC.

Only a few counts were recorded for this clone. This CDR3 is CASSLQGGETQYF. The DNA of the CDR3 is TGTGCCAGCAGTCTTCAGGGAGGGGAGACCCAGTACTTC. This chain connects TRBV2 to TRBJ2-5; 7 positions match TRBD2. From germline, CDR1 is SNHLY and CDR2 FYNNEI. The V and J ends lost 5 bases and 5 bases, in that order; junction bases with no gene match: 5. The CDR3 covers 13 residues. The full variable domain, rest sourced from reference TRBV2 and TRBJ2-5, is EPEVTQTPSHQVTQMGQEVILRCVPISNHLYFYWYRQILGQKVEFLVSFYNNEISEKSEIFDDQFSVERPDGSNFTLKIRSTKLEDSAMYFCASSLQGGETQYFGPGTRLLVL.

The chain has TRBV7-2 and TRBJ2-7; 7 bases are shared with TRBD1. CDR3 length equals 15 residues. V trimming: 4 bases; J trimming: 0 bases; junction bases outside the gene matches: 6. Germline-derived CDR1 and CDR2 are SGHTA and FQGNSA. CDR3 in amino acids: CASSSGGISSYEQYF. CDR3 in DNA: TGTGCCAGCAGCTCAGGGGGAATCAGCTCCTACGAGCAGTACTTC.

The CDR3 sequence is CASSLEKIHGYTF. CDR3 coding DNA: TGTGCCAGCAGTCTTGAAAAGATTCATGGCTACACCTTC. The rearrangement joins TRBV28 to TRBJ1-2, with no clear D. V was shortened by 5 bases and J by 6 bases, with 13 bases between the two germline ends. The CDR3 contains 13 residues. From germline, CDR1 is MDHEN and CDR2 SYDVKM.

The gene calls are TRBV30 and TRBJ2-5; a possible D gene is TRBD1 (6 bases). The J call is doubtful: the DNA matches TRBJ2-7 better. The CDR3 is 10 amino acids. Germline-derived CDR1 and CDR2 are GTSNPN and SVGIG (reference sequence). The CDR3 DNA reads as TGTGCCTCAGGGGCCTACGAGCAGTACTTC. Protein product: CASGAYEQYF.

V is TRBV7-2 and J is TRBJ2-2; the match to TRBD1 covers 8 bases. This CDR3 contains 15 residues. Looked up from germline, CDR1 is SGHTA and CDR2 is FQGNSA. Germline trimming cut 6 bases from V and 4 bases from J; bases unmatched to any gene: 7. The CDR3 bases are TGTGCCAGCAGGCTGAGACAGGGGATCACCGGGGAGCTGTTTTTT. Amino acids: CASRLRQGITGELFF.

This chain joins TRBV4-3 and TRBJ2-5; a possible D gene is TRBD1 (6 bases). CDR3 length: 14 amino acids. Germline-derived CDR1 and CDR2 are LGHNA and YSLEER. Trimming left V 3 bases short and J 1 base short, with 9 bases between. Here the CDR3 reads CASSQTGGQETQYF. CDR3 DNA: TGCGCCAGCAGCCAGACAGGAGGCCAAGAGACCCAGTACTTC.

The CDR3 region has the DNA TGTGCCAGCAGCAAATCCCCAGGACATATCCAAGAGACCCAGTACTTC. This encodes CASSKSPGHIQETQYF. The rearrangement uses TRBV13 and TRBJ2-5, with D perhaps TRBD1 (5 bases). The germline V and J ends were trimmed by 5 bases and 1 base, with 17 bases remaining between them. CDR1 is PRHDT and CDR2 is FYEKMQ in the germline V gene (reference sequence). This CDR3 spans 16 amino acids.

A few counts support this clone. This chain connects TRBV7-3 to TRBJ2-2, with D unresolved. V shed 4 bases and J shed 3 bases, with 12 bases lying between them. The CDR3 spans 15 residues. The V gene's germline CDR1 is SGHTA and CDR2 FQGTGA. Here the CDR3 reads CASSSGRPHTGELFF. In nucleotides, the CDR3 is TGTGCCAGCAGCTCAGGACGGCCGCACACCGGGGAGCTGTTTTTT.

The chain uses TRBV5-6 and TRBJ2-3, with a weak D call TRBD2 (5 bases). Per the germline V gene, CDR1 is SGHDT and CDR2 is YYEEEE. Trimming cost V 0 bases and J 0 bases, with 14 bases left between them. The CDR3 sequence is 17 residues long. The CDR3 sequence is CASSLGIGDSSTDTQYF. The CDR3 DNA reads TGTGCCAGCAGCTTGGGGATCGGGGATTCTAGCACAGATACGCAGTATTTT.

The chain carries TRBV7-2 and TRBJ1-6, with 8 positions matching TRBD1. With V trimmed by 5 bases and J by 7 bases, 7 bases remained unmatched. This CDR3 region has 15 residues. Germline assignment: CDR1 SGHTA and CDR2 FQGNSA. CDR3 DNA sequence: TGTGCCAGCAGCCCCCGACAGGGGACCAATTCACCCCTCCACTTT. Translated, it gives CASSPRQGTNSPLHF.

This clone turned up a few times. For the CDR3, the DNA is TGCGCCAGCAGCTTGGGTGCCAGTGGGGAATCGGACTATGGCTACACCTTC. It yields the protein CASSLGASGESDYGYTF. The gene calls are TRBV5-1 and TRBJ1-2; D is uncertain. The CDR3 is made up of 17 amino acids. CDR1 is SGHRS and CDR2 is YFSETQ in the germline V gene. Trimming left V 0 bases short and J 3 bases short, with 18 bases between.

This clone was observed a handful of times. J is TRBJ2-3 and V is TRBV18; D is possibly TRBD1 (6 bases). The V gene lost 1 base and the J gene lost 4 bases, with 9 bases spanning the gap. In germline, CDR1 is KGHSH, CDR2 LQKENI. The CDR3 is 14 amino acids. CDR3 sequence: CASSPQDSSDTQYF. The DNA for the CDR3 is TGTGCCAGCTCACCACAGGACAGTTCAGATACGCAGTATTTT.

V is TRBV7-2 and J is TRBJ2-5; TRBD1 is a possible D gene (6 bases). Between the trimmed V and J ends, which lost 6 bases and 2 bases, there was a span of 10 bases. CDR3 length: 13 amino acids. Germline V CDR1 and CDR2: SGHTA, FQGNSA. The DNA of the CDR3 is TGTGCCAGCAGTAGGACAGTACAAGAGACCCAGTACTTC. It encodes CASSRTVQETQYF.

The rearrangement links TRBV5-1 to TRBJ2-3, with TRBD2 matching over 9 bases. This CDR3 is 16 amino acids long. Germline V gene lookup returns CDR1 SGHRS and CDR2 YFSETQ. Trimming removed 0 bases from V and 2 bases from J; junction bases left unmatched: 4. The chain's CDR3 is CASSLGSSGVTDTQYF. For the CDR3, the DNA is TGCGCCAGCAGCTTGGGTTCTAGCGGGGTCACAGATACGCAGTATTTT. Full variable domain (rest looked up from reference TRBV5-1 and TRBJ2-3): KAGVTQTPRYLIKTRGQQVTLSCSPISGHRSVSWYQQTPGQGLQFLFEYFSETQRNKGNFPGRFSGRQFSNSRSEMNVSTLELGDSALYLCASSLGSSGVTDTQYFGPGTRLTVL.

Here the CDR3 reads CASSQELTGNYGYTF. The CDR3 nucleotides are TGTGCCAGCAGCCAAGAATTAACAGGGAACTATGGCTACACCTTC. The chain is built from TRBV4-2 and TRBJ1-2, with TRBD1 as a possible D gene (6 bases). CDR1 and CDR2 (germline): LGHNA, YNFKEQ. Trimming left V 0 bases short and J 2 bases short, with 10 bases between. The CDR3 length is 15 residues.

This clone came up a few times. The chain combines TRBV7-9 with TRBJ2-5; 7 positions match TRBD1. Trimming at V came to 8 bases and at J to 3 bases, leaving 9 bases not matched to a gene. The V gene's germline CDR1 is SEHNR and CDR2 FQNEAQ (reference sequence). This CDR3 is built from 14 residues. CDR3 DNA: TGTGCCAGCCAGGACCGGGACAGCGAAGAGACCCAGTACTTC. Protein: CASQDRDSEETQYF.

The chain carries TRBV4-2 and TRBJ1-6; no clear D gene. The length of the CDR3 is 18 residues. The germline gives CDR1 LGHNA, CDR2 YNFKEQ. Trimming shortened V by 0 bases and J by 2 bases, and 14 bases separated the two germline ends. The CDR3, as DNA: TGTGCCAGCAGCCAAGATCCCCCAAGGCCGGCCTATAATTCACCCCTCCACTTT. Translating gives CASSQDPPRPAYNSPLHF.

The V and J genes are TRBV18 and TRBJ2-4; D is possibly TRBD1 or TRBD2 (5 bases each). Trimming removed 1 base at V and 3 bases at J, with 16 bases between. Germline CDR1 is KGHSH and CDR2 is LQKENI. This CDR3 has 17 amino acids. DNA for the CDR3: TGTGCCAGCTCACCACAGGACAATGGGAGCGGCAAAAACATTCAGTACTTC. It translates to CASSPQDNGSGKNIQYF.

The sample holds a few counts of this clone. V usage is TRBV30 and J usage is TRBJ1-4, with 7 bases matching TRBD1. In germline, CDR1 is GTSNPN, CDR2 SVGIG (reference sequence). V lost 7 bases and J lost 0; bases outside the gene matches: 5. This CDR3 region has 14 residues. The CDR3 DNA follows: TGTGCCTTAGGGACAGCGTCAACTAATGAAAAACTGTTTTTT. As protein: CALGTASTNEKLFF.